The 28 T cell receptor beta chains reported below all come from one sample, sequenced in a study of blood T cells in healthy people across ages (dated by TCRdb to 2013 to 2016). The method was 5' RACE. The second PCR ran for roughly 6 to 11 cycles and used a J-beta primer mix along with a sample-barcoded 5' primer. The raw public data were reprocessed by TCRdb itself: fastp quality trimming at Q25, MiXCR clonotype calling, in-frame beta chains only. Rows merge per CDR3 protein into single entries with the most common DNA and genes. In this sample the table shows approximately 2,000,000 distinct CDR3 sequences, roughly 43% of which occur a single time. About 23% of the sample is in the top ten clones. Sequenced input: blood. These receptors originate from a human donor in good health.

This chain links TRBV9 with TRBJ2-7; tentative D call: TRBD1 (6 bases). The CDR3 extends over 15 amino acids. Germline V gene lookup returns CDR1 SGDLS and CDR2 YYNGEE. The ends were cut back, 3 bases at V and 2 bases at J, with 15 bases in the middle. The CDR3 nucleotides are TGTGCCAGCAGCGCCCAGGACAGCCCTACCTACGAGCAGTACTTC. Amino acid sequence: CASSAQDSPTYEQYF. Drawing the rest from reference TRBV9 and TRBJ2-7, the complete variable domain is DSGVTQTPKHLITATGQRVTLRCSPRSGDLSVYWYQQSLDQGLQFLIQYYNGEERAKGNILERFSAQQFPDLHSELNLSSLELGDSALYFCASSAQDSPTYEQYFGPGTRLTVT.

CDR3 bases: TGTGCCAGCAGCTCAGGGGAAGGGTTTGGCTATGGCTACACCTTC. It encodes CASSSGEGFGYGYTF. The chain carries TRBV7-2 and TRBJ1-2; D may be TRBD1 (6 bases). CDR1 is SGHTA and CDR2 is FQGNSA in the germline V gene. This CDR3 is 15 amino acids long. V was clipped by 4 bases and J by 4 bases, with 16 bases between them.

This clonotype was detected a few times. The chain couples TRBV7-2 to TRBJ1-2, with 7 bases matching TRBD1. In germline, CDR1 is SGHTA, CDR2 FQGNSA. V was clipped by 4 bases and J by 7 bases; unmatched bases: 12. The length of the CDR3 is 15 residues. In nucleotides, the CDR3 is TGTGCCAGCAGCTCGACAGGGACGGCGAGCTCTGGCTACACCTTC. Translating it yields CASSSTGTASSGYTF.

The rearrangement links TRBV4-1 to TRBJ1-2, with unresolved D. Germline V gene sequence: CDR1 MGHRA, CDR2 YSYEKL. The CDR3 is made up of 16 amino acids. Between the trimmed V and J ends, which lost 0 bases and 5 bases, there was a span of 16 bases. The CDR3 DNA reads as TGCGCCAGCAGCCAAGATCCAAGGGTCTGGGGTTATGGCTACACCTTC. Its translation: CASSQDPRVWGYGYTF.

The CDR3 sequence is CSVEGSGTGVETQYF. CDR3 DNA: TGCAGCGTTGAAGGTTCCGGGACAGGGGTAGAGACCCAGTACTTC. This chain links TRBV29-1 with TRBJ2-5; 10 bases match TRBD1. The CDR3 runs to 15 residues. Losses at the gene ends were 1 base for V and 4 bases for J; bases not matched to a gene: 6. Germline values: CDR1 SQVTM, CDR2 ANQGSEA.

The V and J genes are TRBV20-1 and TRBJ2-1, with TRBD2 as a possible D gene (5 bases). Germline CDR1 and CDR2: DFQATT and SNEGSKA (reference sequence). Between the trimmed V and J ends, which lost 0 bases and 12 bases, there was a span of 18 bases. The CDR3 is made up of 14 amino acids. The CDR3 DNA is TGCAGTGCTAGAGATCCCGACTACCACTTTGTGCAGTTCTTC. Translation gives CSARDPDYHFVQFF.

V and J are TRBV20-1 and TRBJ2-5; D gene uncertain. This CDR3 is built from 14 residues. V lost 2 bases and J lost 0, with 10 bases in between. The germline CDR1 and CDR2 sequences are DFQATT and SNEGSKA (reference sequence). The CDR3 nucleotides are TGCAGTGCTAGACGGGTTGTGTACCAAGAGACCCAGTACTTC. This gives the protein CSARRVVYQETQYF.

This clonotype was seen a handful of times. It may be a read error: a sequence one base away is much more abundant. V is TRBV6-5 and J is TRBJ1-1; D is unclear. The CDR3 length is 12 residues. Germline CDR1 is MNHEY and CDR2 is SVGAGI. CDR3 DNA sequence: TGTGTCAGCAGTTACGGGAACACTGAAGCTTTCTTT. This gives the protein CVSSYGNTEAFF.

The V call is TRBV10-3, the J call TRBJ2-1; the D call may be TRBD1 or TRBD2 (6 bases each). This CDR3 has 16 amino acids. Germline V gene data show CDR1 as ENHRY and CDR2 as SYGVKD. The V and J ends lost 6 bases and 15 bases respectively, with 30 bases between them. The CDR3 sequence: CAIRPQRTPRGDLAFF. The CDR3 nucleotides are TGTGCCATCAGGCCCCAACGGACGCCTAGGGGGGACTTGGCGTTCTTC.

This rearrangement joins TRBV20-1 to TRBJ1-1; D is ambiguous. The CDR3 is made up of 13 amino acids. V was cut by 1 base and J by 2 bases, with 8 bases left in between. CDR1 is DFQATT, CDR2 SNEGSKA, per germline (reference sequence). This chain's CDR3 is CSARVSQNTEAFF. The CDR3, as DNA: TGCAGTGCTAGAGTTTCCCAAAACACTGAAGCTTTCTTT.

V is TRBV20-1 and J is TRBJ1-2; D not certain. CDR3 length: 13 residues. V was cut by 0 bases and J by 2 bases, with 7 bases left in between. Germline CDR1 and CDR2: DFQATT and SNEGSKA (reference sequence). The DNA for the CDR3 is TGCAGTGCTAGAGATATGAAGAACTATGGCTACACCTTC. This translates into CSARDMKNYGYTF.

V gene TRBV4-2 combines with J gene TRBJ2-7, with D uncertain. The CDR3 runs 13 residues. Per germline, CDR1 LGHNA and CDR2 YNFKEQ. The germline V and J ends were trimmed by 3 bases and 5 bases, with 11 bases remaining between them. The CDR3 DNA sequence: TGTGCCAGCAGCCAGGAAAGATTCGACGAGCAGTACTTC. Translated: CASSQERFDEQYF.

V is TRBV25-1 and J is TRBJ1-4, with TRBD1 matching over 8 bases. V lost 5 bases to trimming and J lost 3 bases; unmatched junction nucleotides: 5. Germline V gives CDR1 MGHDK, CDR2 SYGVNS. CDR3 length: 15 residues. Here the CDR3 DNA reads TGTGCCAGCAGTCAGCACAGGGGGGCTAATGAAAAACTGTTTTTT. Translation: CASSQHRGANEKLFF.

As regards this clonotype: Just one base apart from a much larger clone, this may be a read error. The V gene is TRBV12-3 or TRBV12-4, the J gene TRBJ1-2; possibly TRBD1 for D (5 bases). This CDR3 has 13 residues. This chain's CDR3 is CASSIQDSYSYTF. The DNA for the CDR3 is TGTGCCAGCAGCATACAAGACAGCTATAGCTACACCTTC.

The chain couples TRBV20-1 to TRBJ2-1; the match to TRBD2 covers 8 bases. V trimming: 5 bases; J trimming: 10 bases; junction bases outside the gene matches: 16. Germline V gene sequence: CDR1 DFQATT, CDR2 SNEGSKA (reference sequence). CDR3 length equals 15 residues. CDR3 in amino acids: CSALVPGLDSYEQFF. CDR3 DNA sequence: TGCAGTGCTCTCGTCCCGGGACTAGACTCCTACGAGCAGTTCTTC.

J is TRBJ2-3 and V is TRBV7-2; 9 bases match TRBD1. The J segment lost 2 bases and the V segment lost 5 bases, leaving 8 bases of the junction unmatched. The CDR3 has 16 residues. Germline V gene lookup returns CDR1 SGHTA and CDR2 FQGNSA. The CDR3 protein is CASSRHGTGTTDTQYF. As DNA, the CDR3 is TGTGCCAGCAGCCGTCACGGGACAGGGACCACAGATACGCAGTATTTT.

The chain links TRBV2 to TRBJ2-1; 10 bases match TRBD2. CDR3 length: 18 amino acids. Germline-derived CDR1 and CDR2 are SNHLY and FYNNEI. After removal of 5 bases from V and 5 bases from J, the junction contained 15 bases not matched to a gene. The CDR3 DNA reads as TGTGCCAGCAGTCCTCACTTGGGTGTCAGCGGGGGGGACAATGAGCAGTTCTTC. Its protein is CASSPHLGVSGGDNEQFF.

The rearrangement uses TRBV29-1 and TRBJ2-1, with unresolved D. The CDR3 runs to 12 residues. Germline CDR1 and CDR2: SQVTM and ANQGSEA. Trimming cost V 4 bases and J 6 bases, with 10 bases left between them. The CDR3 reads CSVGNVPNEQFF. CDR3 coding DNA: TGCAGCGTTGGAAACGTCCCCAATGAGCAGTTCTTC.

The chain combines TRBV12-3 or TRBV12-4 with TRBJ1-1; D gene uncertain. The CDR3 is made up of 14 amino acids. V was clipped by 6 bases and J by 3 bases, with 14 bases between them. The CDR3 here is CASRLSSGDTEAFF. CDR3 in DNA: TGTGCCAGCAGACTTTCCTCAGGTGACACTGAAGCTTTCTTT.

J is TRBJ1-1 and V is TRBV28, with D tentatively TRBD1 (5 bases). This CDR3 is 14 amino acids long. V was pared by 6 bases and J by 3 bases, with 14 bases between. From germline, CDR1 is MDHEN and CDR2 SYDVKM. The CDR3 loop is CASRGWGTYTEAFF. The CDR3 DNA reads as TGTGCCAGCAGGGGATGGGGGACTTACACTGAAGCTTTCTTT.

The V gene is TRBV11-2, the J gene TRBJ1-1; D is possibly TRBD1 (5 bases). V was pared by 0 bases and J by 11 bases, with 16 bases between. This CDR3 has 14 amino acids. Germline assignment: CDR1 SGHAT and CDR2 FQNNGV. The CDR3 spells CASSLDDRPYPAFF. The CDR3 bases are TGTGCCAGCAGCTTAGATGACAGACCTTACCCGGCTTTCTTT.

This clonotype was seen only a few times. This chain connects TRBV20-1 to TRBJ1-2, with no clear D. The germline CDR1 and CDR2 sequences are DFQATT and SNEGSKA (reference sequence). CDR3 length: 16 residues. V lost 0 bases to trimming and J lost 0 bases, with 14 bases between them. As DNA, the CDR3 is TGCAGTGCTAGAGATAGGTCGGCTCTTACTAACTATGGCTACACCTTC. Translated, it gives CSARDRSALTNYGYTF.

The V and J genes are TRBV12-3 or TRBV12-4 and TRBJ1-1, with TRBD1 matching 8 bases. The trim removed 5 bases at V and 10 bases at J, leaving 9 bases unmatched. This CDR3 has 13 residues. CDR3 amino acids: CASSPGQGTVAFF. CDR3 sequence (DNA): TGTGCCAGCAGTCCCGGACAGGGTACCGTAGCTTTCTTT.

The chain joins TRBV7-2 to TRBJ2-1, with D hard to call. Germline loops: CDR1 SGHTA, CDR2 FQGNSA. The CDR3 sequence is 11 residues long. V gave up 6 bases and J gave up 9 bases, with 9 bases separating them. Here the CDR3 DNA reads TGTGCCAGCAGATCCTTTAGTGAGCAGTTCTTC. Translating gives CASRSFSEQFF.

The rearrangement joins TRBV24-1 to TRBJ2-1; D possibly corresponds to TRBD1 (6 bases). The ends were cut back, 5 bases at V and 6 bases at J, with 22 bases in the middle. The CDR3 is made up of 17 amino acids. CDR1 and CDR2 (germline): KGHDR, SFDVKD. The CDR3 spells CATSANPLYRVGNEQFF. CDR3 DNA sequence: TGTGCCACCAGTGCGAATCCCCTCTACAGGGTGGGCAATGAGCAGTTCTTC.

The chain uses TRBV9 and TRBJ1-2; possible D gene TRBD1, 5 bases. Between the trimmed V and J ends, which lost 0 bases and 1 base, there was a span of 16 bases. CDR1 is SGDLS and CDR2 is YYNGEE in the germline V gene. This CDR3 has 17 residues. CDR3 sequence: CASSVDIGREDNYGYTF. CDR3 coding DNA: TGTGCCAGCAGCGTAGATATTGGCAGGGAGGATAACTATGGCTACACCTTC.

The rearrangement uses TRBV2 and TRBJ2-4; the D call may be TRBD1 or TRBD2 (5 bases each). The tail of the sequence fits TRBJ2-7 better, so the J call may be wrong. Germline V gene lookup returns CDR1 SNHLY and CDR2 FYNNEI. CDR3 size: 9 residues. The CDR3 spells CAIGGEQYF. In DNA, the CDR3 is TGTGCCATTGGGGGCGAGCAGTACTTC.

This clonotype appeared a few times. The gene calls are TRBV20-1 and TRBJ2-4; D is uncertain. Germline V gives CDR1 DFQATT, CDR2 SNEGSKA (reference sequence). This CDR3 comprises 13 residues. The V and J ends lost 6 bases and 5 bases respectively, with 14 bases between them. CDR3 in amino acids: CSAPRGGENIQYF. The CDR3 DNA is TGCAGTGCGCCCCGAGGTGGGGAAAACATTCAGTACTTC.